This record covers a single TCR beta chain. What it binds is unknown. Production of TCR beta cDNA used roughly 0.55 ug total RNA together with a constant-region primer. Generation of the TCR beta libraries relied on three nested multiplex PCR rounds using slightly modified ARM-PCR. With TRBV1-TRBV30 forward primers and a C-beta reverse primer, the first two PCR rounds were run for around 10 cycles each. TCRdb recomputed calls from the multiplex PCR reads with MiXCR, one row per CDR3 protein. Here the sample spans 250,000 to 400,000 distinct CDR3 sequences, 65% being singletons. The CDR3 extends over 18 amino acids. Deletions cut 4 bases from V and 8 bases from J, with 26 bases between. CDR1 is SEHNR, CDR2 FQNEAQ, per germline (reference sequence). The data derive from a study of tumor-infiltrating lymphocytes in primary liver carcinoma. General study points: Tumor-adjacent and tumor-blood pairs shared a smaller degree of overlap than tumor region pairs. Against blood, tumors held a significantly higher top-250-clone fraction (p = 0.039).

Germline DNA was also extracted, and blood RNA derived from unsorted whole blood. V and J are TRBV7-9 and TRBJ1-4; D call uncertain. The source of this sequence is a man between 35 and 55 years old with primary liver carcinoma and hepatitis B virus infection. Sequencing used peripheral blood. CDR3 DNA sequence: TGTGCCAGCAGCTCGGCGAAGAGGAGCGGGATGGGCGACGAAAAACTGTTTTTT. Protein product: CASSSAKRSGMGDEKLFF.